The rows below give T cell receptor beta chains drawn from one sample of a study of T cell repertoires in cytomegalovirus infection. TCRdb fed the reads into MiXCR, producing one record per CDR3 protein. The data show 700,000 to 950,000 distinct CDR3 sequences, 32% seen once. Their recognized antigens are unknown. Sequences were derived from cultured CD8+ T cells from PBMCs, sampled from culture after CMV antigen stimulation. All receptors come from a human donor in good health (CMV status not recorded). Some clones in this sample may be carry-over from other donors' samples. The CDR3 runs from the conserved cysteine through the conserved F or W. The order of the fields is clone size, V gene, J gene, D gene, CDR3 protein, CDR3 DNA. D genes are given only for firm matches. The size field is filled for only some rows; it gives once, few, many or a size class.

>once|TRBV7-6|TRBJ2-1|TRBD1
CASSLGQSNEQFF
TGTGCCAGCAGCCTGGGACAGTCGAATGAGCAGTTCTTC
>few|TRBV2|TRBJ2-1|.
CASSDLSGFNVFEQFF
TGTGCCAGCAGTGACTTATCGGGGTTTAATGTCTTTGAGCAGTTCTTC
>.|TRBV15|TRBJ2-1|.
CATSRDTSPEQFF
TGTGCCACCAGCAGAGATACCAGCCCGGAGCAGTTCTTC
>.|TRBV12-3/TRBV12-4|TRBJ2-7|TRBD1
CASSLLVGQGAPEQYF
TGTGCCAGCAGTTTACTTGTGGGACAGGGGGCGCCTGAGCAGTACTTC
>few|TRBV4-1|TRBJ2-5|.
CASSQENRAVDETQYF
TGCGCCAGCAGCCAAGAAAACAGGGCGGTAGACGAGACCCAGTACTTC
>many|TRBV7-9|TRBJ1-5|.
CASSLSYGLSNQPQHF
TGTGCCAGCAGCTTATCTTACGGTCTTAGCAATCAGCCCCAGCATTTT
>.|TRBV28|TRBJ2-1|.
CASSSLSRTSYNEQFF
TGTGCCAGCAGTTCCCTTAGCCGTACTTCCTACAATGAGCAGTTCTTC
>many|TRBV7-8|TRBJ2-5|.
CASSLSAARETQYF
TGTGCCAGCAGCTTATCGGCAGCCCGGGAGACCCAGTACTTC
>.|TRBV25-1|TRBJ1-6|.
CASSEWGSEQPHF
TGTGCCAGCAGTGAATGGGGGTCCGAGCAGCCCCACTTT
>.|TRBV12-3/TRBV12-4|TRBJ2-1|TRBD2
CASSPSGGPDNEQFF
TGTGCCAGCAGCCCGAGCGGGGGTCCTGACAATGAGCAGTTCTTC
>few|TRBV10-3|TRBJ1-1|.
CAISEYAETTEAFF
TGTGCCATCAGTGAGTATGCAGAAACCACTGAAGCTTTCTTT
>few|TRBV7-8|TRBJ2-2|TRBD2
CASSLASGRTGELFF
TGTGCCAGCAGCTTAGCGAGCGGGAGGACCGGGGAGCTGTTTTTT
>.|TRBV5-5|TRBJ2-1|TRBD2
CASRSNSGGDYNEQFF
TGTGCCAGCAGATCCAATAGCGGGGGGGACTACAATGAGCAGTTCTTC
>.|TRBV27|TRBJ2-3|.
CATQDGVTDTQYF
TGTGCCACCCAAGACGGGGTCACAGATACGCAGTATTTT
>many|TRBV7-6|TRBJ2-1|.
CASSLAPPDIQEAYNEQFF
TGTGCCAGCAGCTTAGCCCCCCCGGACATCCAAGAGGCCTACAATGAGCAGTTCTTC
>few|TRBV5-6|TRBJ2-1|.
CASSLGYTEQFF
TGTGCCAGCAGCTTGGGGTACACTGAGCAGTTCTTC
>.|TRBV10-3|TRBJ2-7|.
CAISDGPRYEQYF
TGTGCCATCAGTGACGGCCCCAGGTACGAGCAGTACTTC
>few|TRBV6-2/TRBV6-3|TRBJ1-5|.
CASSLNSDTKPQHF
TGTGCCAGCAGTCTAAACAGCGACACCAAGCCCCAGCATTTT
>.|TRBV20-1|TRBJ2-5|.
CSARAYGGWETQYF
TGCAGTGCTAGAGCTTACGGGGGTTGGGAGACCCAGTACTTC
>few|TRBV6-2/TRBV6-3|TRBJ1-1|.
CASSGGQGATEAFF
TGTGCCAGCAGTGGGGGGCAGGGAGCCACTGAAGCTTTCTTT
>many|TRBV7-2|TRBJ1-5|TRBD1
CASSDRDRGVNQPQHF
TGTGCCAGCAGCGACCGGGACAGGGGAGTCAATCAGCCCCAGCATTTT
>few|TRBV19|TRBJ1-5|.
CASSTLPALGTSNQPQHF
TGTGCCAGTAGTACACTGCCGGCTCTGGGGACTAGCAATCAGCCCCAGCATTTT
>.|TRBV12-5|TRBJ2-1|TRBD2
CASGFLGGYSNEQFF
TGTGCTAGTGGTTTCCTGGGGGGGTACTCCAATGAGCAGTTCTTC
>.|TRBV7-6|TRBJ1-2|TRBD1
CASSLGTGADGYTF
TGTGCCAGCAGCTTAGGGACAGGGGCAGATGGCTACACCTTC
>.|TRBV6-5|TRBJ2-2|TRBD2
CASSYSNWIVSGGANTGELFF
TGTGCCAGCAGTTACTCGAATTGGATTGTGAGCGGGGGGGCGAACACCGGGGAGCTGTTTTTT
>.|TRBV13|TRBJ2-1|TRBD2
CASSTFTSGGYNEQFF
TGTGCCAGCAGCACTTTTACTAGCGGGGGCTACAATGAGCAGTTCTTC
>few|TRBV5-1|TRBJ2-7|.
CASRFPGYEQYF
TGCGCCAGCAGATTTCCGGGGTACGAGCAGTACTTC
>few|TRBV12-3/TRBV12-4|TRBJ1-1|.
CASSVSENEAFF
TGTGCCAGCAGTGTCAGTGAGAATGAAGCTTTCTTT
>few|TRBV6-1|TRBJ2-7|.
CASSETGRAAYEQYF
TGTGCCAGCAGTGAAACCGGCAGAGCCGCCTACGAGCAGTACTTC
>few|TRBV20-1|TRBJ1-1|.
CSASKLGSEAFF
TGCAGTGCTTCGAAACTGGGAAGTGAAGCTTTCTTT
>medium-sized|TRBV7-9|TRBJ2-1|TRBD2
CASSLYGGAPENEQFF
TGTGCCAGCAGCTTATACGGGGGGGCCCCGGAGAATGAGCAGTTCTTC
>.|TRBV11-2|TRBJ1-1|.
CASSLVGGRFTEAFF
TGTGCCAGCAGCTTAGTCGGGGGCAGGTTCACTGAAGCTTTCTTT
>many|TRBV29-1|TRBJ2-1|.
CSVGGTPGSYNEQFF
TGCAGCGTTGGAGGGACACCCGGATCCTACAATGAGCAGTTCTTC
>.|TRBV19|TRBJ1-3|.
CASNLLGSGNTIYF
TGTGCCAGTAATTTGCTGGGGAGCGGAAACACCATATATTTT
>.|TRBV24-1|TRBJ1-2|.
CATSDGTLPPYGYTF
TGTGCCACCAGTGATGGGACCTTACCCCCATATGGCTACACCTTC
>.|TRBV11-2|TRBJ2-1|.
CASSSSISLPYNEQFF
TGTGCCAGCAGCTCAAGTATCTCACTCCCTTACAATGAGCAGTTCTTC
>.|TRBV5-5|TRBJ2-2|.
CASRSAAAANTGELFF
TGTGCCAGCAGATCCGCCGCTGCCGCGAACACCGGGGAGCTGTTTTTT
>many|TRBV7-3|TRBJ2-5|.
CASSPPDARGQETQYF
TGTGCCAGCAGCCCCCCGGACGCCCGGGGCCAAGAGACCCAGTACTTC
>.|TRBV10-3|TRBJ1-1|TRBD1
CAISGQGGNTEAFF
TGTGCCATCAGTGGACAGGGGGGGAACACTGAAGCTTTCTTT
>.|TRBV7-6|TRBJ1-1|.
CASTPGLIAEAFF
TGTGCCAGCACCCCTGGGCTAATCGCTGAAGCTTTCTTT
>.|TRBV6-6|TRBJ2-2|.
CASSAGTASGELFF
TGTGCCAGCAGCGCCGGGACGGCCTCCGGGGAGCTGTTTTTT
>.|TRBV27|TRBJ1-5|TRBD1
CASSDRGAVQPQHF
TGTGCCAGCAGTGACAGGGGCGCGGTTCAGCCCCAGCATTTT
>few|TRBV6-5|TRBJ2-3|TRBD2
CASTPGPLSGYNTDTQYF
TGTGCCAGCACTCCAGGTCCCCTTAGCGGGTATAACACAGATACGCAGTATTTT
>many|TRBV6-5|TRBJ1-1|.
CASSGTPTEAFF
TGTGCCAGCAGCGGGACGCCCACTGAAGCTTTCTTT
>many|TRBV7-3|TRBJ2-5|TRBD2
CASSLLAGGRETQYF
TGTGCCAGCAGCTTATTAGCGGGGGGTAGAGAGACCCAGTACTTC
>.|TRBV10-3|TRBJ1-2|TRBD1
CAISEFLPGQGVPSYGYTF
TGTGCCATCAGTGAGTTCTTACCGGGACAGGGGGTCCCATCTTATGGCTACACCTTC
>few|TRBV4-1|TRBJ1-1|.
CASSQGARGANTEAFF
TGCGCCAGCAGCCAAGGGGCCCGAGGGGCGAACACTGAAGCTTTCTTT
>.|TRBV7-9|TRBJ2-1|.
CASSPGVSRDEQFF
TGTGCCAGCAGTCCGGGGGTTTCGAGGGATGAGCAGTTCTTC
>few|TRBV7-6|TRBJ2-1|.
CASSFADEQFF
TGTGCCAGCAGCTTCGCGGATGAGCAGTTCTTC